The count of the clone carrying this T cell receptor beta chain is one. Its antigen is as yet unknown. Produced via immunoSEQ multiplex PCR; TCRdb's table is partial and in-frame only. The profile covers over 10,000 clones, with approximately 74% appearing a single time and over 11% taken by the ten largest. These data come from a study of tumor-infiltrating lymphocytes in localized non-small cell lung cancer. Background on the study: The cohort mixed smokers and never-smokers, several histologies, and some post-neoadjuvant-chemotherapy samples. Each patient gave resected tumor and non-adjacent uninvolved lung tissue. Findings and caveats of the study: Not all patients were TCR sequenced, owing to tissue quantity. TCRbeta sequencing showed higher T cell infiltration in tumors than uninvolved lung.

The V end lost 3 bases, the J end lost 4 bases, and 22 bases lay between the germline ends. Germline V lookup: CDR1 SGHAT, CDR2 FQNNGV. This CDR3 is 17 amino acids long. This sequence was found in a human donor with non-small cell lung cancer. Material: uninvolved lung tissue not adjacent to the tumor. The chain carries TRBV11-2 and TRBJ2-7; D may match TRBD1 or TRBD2 (5 bases each). This CDR3 reads CASSFSWDGELWYEQYF. CDR3 sequence (DNA): TGTGCCAGCAGCTTTTCCTGGGACGGAGAGTTGTGGTACGAGCAGTACTTC.